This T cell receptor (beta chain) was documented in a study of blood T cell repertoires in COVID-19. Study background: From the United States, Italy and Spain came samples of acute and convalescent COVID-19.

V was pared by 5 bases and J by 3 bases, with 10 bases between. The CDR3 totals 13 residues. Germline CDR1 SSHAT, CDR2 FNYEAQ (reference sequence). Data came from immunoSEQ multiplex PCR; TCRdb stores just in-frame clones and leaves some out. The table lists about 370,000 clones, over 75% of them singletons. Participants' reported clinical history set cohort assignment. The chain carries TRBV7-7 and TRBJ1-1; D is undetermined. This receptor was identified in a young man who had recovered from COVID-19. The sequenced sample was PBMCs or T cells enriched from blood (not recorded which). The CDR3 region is CASSARTDTEAFF. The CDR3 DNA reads TGTGCCAGCAGCGCCCGAACAGACACTGAAGCTTTCTTT.